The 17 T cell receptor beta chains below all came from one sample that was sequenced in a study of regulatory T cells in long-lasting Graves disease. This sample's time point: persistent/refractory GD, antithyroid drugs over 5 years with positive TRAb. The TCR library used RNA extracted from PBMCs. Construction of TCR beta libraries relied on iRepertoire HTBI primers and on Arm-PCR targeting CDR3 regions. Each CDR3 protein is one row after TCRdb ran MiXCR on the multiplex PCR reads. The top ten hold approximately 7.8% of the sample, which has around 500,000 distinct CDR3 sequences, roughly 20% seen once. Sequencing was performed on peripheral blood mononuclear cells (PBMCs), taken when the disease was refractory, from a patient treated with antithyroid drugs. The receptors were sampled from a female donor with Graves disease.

The CDR3 DNA follows: TGCGCCAGCAGCGGTGAGTTCTACGAGCAGTACTTC. Protein sequence: CASSGEFYEQYF. The chain uses TRBV5-1 and TRBJ2-7; the D is unclear. Trimming took off 4 bases at V and 3 bases at J, with 8 bases between the two ends. Germline V gene data show CDR1 as SGHRS and CDR2 as YFSETQ. The CDR3 consists of 12 residues.

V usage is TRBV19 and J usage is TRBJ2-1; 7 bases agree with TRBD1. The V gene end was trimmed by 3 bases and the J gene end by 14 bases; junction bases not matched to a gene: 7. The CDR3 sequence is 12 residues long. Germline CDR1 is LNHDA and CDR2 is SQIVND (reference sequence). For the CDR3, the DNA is TGTGCCAGTAGTATGGCTACAGGGGCGAAGTTCTTC. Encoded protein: CASSMATGAKFF.

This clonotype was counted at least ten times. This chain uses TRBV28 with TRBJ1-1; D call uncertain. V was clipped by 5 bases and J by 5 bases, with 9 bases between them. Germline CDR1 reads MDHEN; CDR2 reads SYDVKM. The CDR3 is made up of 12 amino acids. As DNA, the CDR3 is TGTGCCAGCAGTCCCCCTAGGACTGAAGCTTTCTTT. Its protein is CASSPPRTEAFF.

The CDR3 coding sequence is TGCGCCAGCAGCTATGGACAGGGAAATGACGAGCAGTACTTC. Translating it yields CASSYGQGNDEQYF. The rearrangement links TRBV4-1 to TRBJ2-7, with 8 bases matching TRBD1. From germline, CDR1 is MGHRA and CDR2 YSYEKL. CDR3 length: 14 amino acids. With 5 bases clipped from V and 5 bases from J, the junction kept 8 bases outside the gene matches.

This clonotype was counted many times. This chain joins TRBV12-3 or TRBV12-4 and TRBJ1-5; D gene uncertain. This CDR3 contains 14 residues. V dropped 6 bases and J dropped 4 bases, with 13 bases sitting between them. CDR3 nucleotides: TGTGCCAGCAGCAAATATAATATTAATCAGCCCCAGCATTTT. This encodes CASSKYNINQPQHF.

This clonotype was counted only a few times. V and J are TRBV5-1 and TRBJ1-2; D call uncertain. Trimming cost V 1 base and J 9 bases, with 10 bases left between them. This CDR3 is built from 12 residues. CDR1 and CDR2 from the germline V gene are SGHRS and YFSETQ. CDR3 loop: CASSLSSSSYTF. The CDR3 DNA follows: TGCGCCAGCAGCTTGAGCAGCTCCAGCTACACCTTC.

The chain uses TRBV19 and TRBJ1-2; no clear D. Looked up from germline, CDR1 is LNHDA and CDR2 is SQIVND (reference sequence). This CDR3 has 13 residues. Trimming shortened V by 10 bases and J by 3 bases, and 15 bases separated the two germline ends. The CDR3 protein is CATKTNLDYGYTF. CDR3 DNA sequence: TGTGCCACAAAGACCAATCTCGACTATGGCTACACCTTC.

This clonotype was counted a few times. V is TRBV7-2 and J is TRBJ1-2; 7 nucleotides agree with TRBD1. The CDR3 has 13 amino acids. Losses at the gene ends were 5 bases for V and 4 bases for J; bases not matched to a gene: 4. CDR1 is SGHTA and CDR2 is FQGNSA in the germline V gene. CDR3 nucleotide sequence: TGTGCCAGCAGCCCACAGGGGATCTATGGCTACACCTTC. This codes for CASSPQGIYGYTF.

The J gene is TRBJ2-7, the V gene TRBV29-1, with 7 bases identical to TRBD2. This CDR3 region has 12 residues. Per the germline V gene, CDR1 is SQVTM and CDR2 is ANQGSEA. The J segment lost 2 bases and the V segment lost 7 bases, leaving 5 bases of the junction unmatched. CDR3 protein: CSGGLGAYEQYF. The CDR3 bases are TGCAGCGGTGGACTAGGGGCCTACGAGCAGTACTTC.

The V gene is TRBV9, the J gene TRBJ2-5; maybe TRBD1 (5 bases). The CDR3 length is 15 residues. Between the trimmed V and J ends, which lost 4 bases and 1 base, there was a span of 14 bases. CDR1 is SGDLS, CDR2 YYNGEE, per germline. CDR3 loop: CASSPYGRGQETQYF. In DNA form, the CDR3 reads TGTGCCAGCAGCCCGTATGGAAGGGGCCAAGAGACCCAGTACTTC.

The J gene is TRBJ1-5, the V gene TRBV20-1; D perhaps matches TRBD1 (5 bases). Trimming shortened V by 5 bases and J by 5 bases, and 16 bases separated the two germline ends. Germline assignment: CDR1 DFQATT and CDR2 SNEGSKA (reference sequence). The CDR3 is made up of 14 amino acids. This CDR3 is CSAPGTGGYQPQHF. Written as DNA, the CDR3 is TGCAGTGCTCCAGGGACGGGAGGGTATCAGCCCCAGCATTTT.

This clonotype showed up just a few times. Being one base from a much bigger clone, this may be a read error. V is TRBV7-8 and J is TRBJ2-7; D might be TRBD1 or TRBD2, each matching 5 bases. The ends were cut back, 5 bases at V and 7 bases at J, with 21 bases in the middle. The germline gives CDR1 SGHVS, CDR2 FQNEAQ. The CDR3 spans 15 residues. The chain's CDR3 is CASSRRDPPSGEQYF. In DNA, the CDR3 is TGTGCCAGCAGCCGCCGGGACCCACCTTCGGGAGAGCAGTACTTC.

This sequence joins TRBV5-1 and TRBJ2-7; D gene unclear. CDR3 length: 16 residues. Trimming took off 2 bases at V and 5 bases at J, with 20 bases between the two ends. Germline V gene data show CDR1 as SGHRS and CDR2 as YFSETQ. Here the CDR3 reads CASSFEGPGKGNEQYF. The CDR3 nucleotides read TGCGCCAGCAGCTTCGAAGGACCCGGAAAAGGCAACGAGCAGTACTTC.

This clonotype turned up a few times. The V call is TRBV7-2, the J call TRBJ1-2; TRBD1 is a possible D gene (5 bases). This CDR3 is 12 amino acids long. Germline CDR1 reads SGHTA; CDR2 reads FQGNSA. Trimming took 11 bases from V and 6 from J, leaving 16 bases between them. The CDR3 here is CARGSRADGYTF. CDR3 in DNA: TGTGCCCGAGGGAGCAGGGCTGATGGCTACACCTTC.

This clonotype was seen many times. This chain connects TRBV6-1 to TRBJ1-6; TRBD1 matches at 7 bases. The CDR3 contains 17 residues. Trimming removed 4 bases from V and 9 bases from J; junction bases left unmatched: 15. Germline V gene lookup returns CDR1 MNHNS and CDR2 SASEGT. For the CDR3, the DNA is TGTGCCAGCAGTGCCCCCCCATCGACAGGGCCGAGTTCACCCCTCCACTTT. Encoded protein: CASSAPPSTGPSSPLHF.

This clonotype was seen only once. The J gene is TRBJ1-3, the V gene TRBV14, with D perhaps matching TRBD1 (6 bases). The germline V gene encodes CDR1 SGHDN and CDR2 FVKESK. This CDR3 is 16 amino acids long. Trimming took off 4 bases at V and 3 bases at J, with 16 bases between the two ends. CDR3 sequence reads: CASSPDRTFIGNTIYF. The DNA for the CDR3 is TGTGCCAGCAGCCCCGACAGGACCTTCATTGGAAACACCATATATTTT.

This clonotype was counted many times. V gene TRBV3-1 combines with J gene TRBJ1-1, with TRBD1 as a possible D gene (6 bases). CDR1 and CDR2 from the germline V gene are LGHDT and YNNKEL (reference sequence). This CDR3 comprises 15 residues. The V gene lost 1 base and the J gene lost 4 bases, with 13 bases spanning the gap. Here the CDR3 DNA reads TGTGCCAGCAGCCAAGCGGGGGGCGCCGGCACTGAAGCTTTCTTT. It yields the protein CASSQAGGAGTEAFF.